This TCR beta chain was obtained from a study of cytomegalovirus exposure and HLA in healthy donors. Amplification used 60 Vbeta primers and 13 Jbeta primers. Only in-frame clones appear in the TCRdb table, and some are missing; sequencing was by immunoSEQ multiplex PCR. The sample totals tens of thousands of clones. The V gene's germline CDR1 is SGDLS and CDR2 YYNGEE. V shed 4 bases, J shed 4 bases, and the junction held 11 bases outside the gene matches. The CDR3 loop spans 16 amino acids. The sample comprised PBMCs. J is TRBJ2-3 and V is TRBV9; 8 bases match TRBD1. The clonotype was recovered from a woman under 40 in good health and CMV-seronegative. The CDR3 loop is CASSPRPQGAADTQYF. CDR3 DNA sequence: TGTGCCAGCAGCCCTCGGCCTCAGGGGGCGGCAGATACGCAGTATTTT.